Sequencing of this T cell receptor (beta chain) was carried out in a study of early T cells in non-severe SARS-CoV-2 infection. Study as a whole: Chains from this unsorted whole-blood bulk RNA could not be paired.

Researchers tagged individual cDNA molecules with unique molecular identifiers. MiXCR was run by TCRdb on the 5' RACE reads, yielding one entry per CDR3 protein. This sample carries about 22,000 distinct CDR3 sequences, 3.5% to 5% of them seen once, and the ten largest clones take 7.8%. This clonotype was detected ten times or more. The antigen is undetermined. The CDR3 is 14 amino acids. V lost 3 bases and J 7 bases, leaving 13 bases between the germline ends. Germline values: CDR1 KGHSH, CDR2 LQKENI. Study-wide results and limits: VDJdb matching, biased toward anti-spike CD8 responses, missed private and CD4 specificities.

Sequencing used whole blood. The chain couples TRBV18 to TRBJ1-5; no reliable D call. The sequence derives from an adult who was a healthcare worker with PCR-confirmed SARS-CoV-2 infection or an uninfected control (not recorded which). The CDR3 sequence is CASSPGGQVQPQHF. The CDR3 DNA reads TGTGCCAGCTCACCGGGAGGGCAAGTGCAGCCCCAGCATTTT.